The 15 T cell receptor beta chains presented below share a single source sample, sequenced in a study of Graves' ophthalmopathy and Graves' hyperthyroidism. Transcripts of RNA were the source for amplifying TCR beta CDR3 regions. Amplification began with first-round RT-PCR using HTBI primers, then second-round multiplex PCR was performed. TCRdb redid the calling of the multiplex PCR reads with MiXCR, one entry per CDR3 protein. The sample shows under 200,000 distinct CDR3 sequences, more than 30% of them seen only once. The sequenced sample was peripheral blood. These receptors were taken from a middle-aged woman with Graves' ophthalmopathy.

This clonotype was found a few times. The rearrangement uses TRBV7-2 and TRBJ2-7; D not resolved. The V end was cut by 1 base, the J end by 2 bases, with 9 bases between. In germline, CDR1 is SGHTA, CDR2 FQGNSA. CDR3 length equals 14 residues. The CDR3, as DNA: TGTGCCAGCAGCTTAGGGCGTCAGACCTACGAGCAGTACTTC. Protein sequence: CASSLGRQTYEQYF.

This clonotype occurred once. The chain uses TRBV24-1 and TRBJ2-2; D unclear. The CDR3 loop spans 12 amino acids. V was pared by 6 bases and J by 5 bases, with 6 bases between. Germline CDR1 is KGHDR and CDR2 is SFDVKD. The CDR3 sequence: CATSKPTGELFF. The CDR3 nucleotides read TGTGCCACCAGTAAGCCGACCGGGGAGCTGTTTTTT.

The chain joins TRBV28 to TRBJ2-7, with no clear D. The V gene's germline CDR1 is MDHEN and CDR2 SYDVKM. The CDR3 runs 12 residues. V dropped 1 base and J dropped 5 bases, with 6 bases sitting between them. In DNA, the CDR3 is TGTGCCAGCAGTTTATCCCCGGACGAGCAGTACTTC. Translation: CASSLSPDEQYF.

This clonotype was recorded at least ten times. The chain employs TRBV7-9 and TRBJ1-2; no clear D gene. The CDR3 is 13 residues long. Germline-derived CDR1 and CDR2 are SEHNR and FQNEAQ (reference sequence). The V and J ends lost 5 bases and 4 bases respectively, with 11 bases between them. In nucleotides, the CDR3 is TGTGCCAGCAGCCCGTCTGCGGTCTATGGCTACACCTTC. Amino acids: CASSPSAVYGYTF.

This chain connects TRBV12-3 or TRBV12-4 to TRBJ1-1, with 7 bases fitting TRBD1. The V and J ends lost 7 bases and 4 bases, in that order; junction bases with no gene match: 9. This CDR3 spans 14 amino acids. The CDR3: CASISFDRATEAFF. In DNA form, the CDR3 reads TGTGCCAGCATTTCCTTCGACAGGGCCACTGAAGCTTTCTTT.

The V gene is TRBV10-3, the J gene TRBJ1-1; D not resolved. Germline V lookup: CDR1 ENHRY, CDR2 SYGVKD. Trimming left V 6 bases short and J 1 base short, with 9 bases between. CDR3 length equals 13 residues. As DNA, the CDR3 is TGTGCCATCAGAACCGACGGGAACACTGAAGCTTTCTTT. Protein sequence: CAIRTDGNTEAFF.

This clonotype has ten or more counts. The chain is built from TRBV29-1 and TRBJ1-1, with 8 bases aligning to TRBD1. Germline values: CDR1 SQVTM, CDR2 ANQGSEA. V lost 6 bases to trimming and J lost 11 bases; unmatched junction nucleotides: 8. The length of the CDR3 is 11 residues. Here the CDR3 DNA reads TGCAGCGTCCTCCAGGGGGCGCGGGCTTTCTTT. It encodes CSVLQGARAFF.

CDR3 sequence reads: CASSLAGTSVGYEQYF. CDR3 nucleotides: TGTGCCAGCAGCTTAGCGGGGACTAGCGTCGGGTACGAGCAGTACTTC. This chain joins TRBV7-2 and TRBJ2-7; 10 bases map to TRBD2. Germline V gene sequence: CDR1 SGHTA, CDR2 FQGNSA. V gave up 0 bases and J gave up 4 bases; unmatched junction bases: 6. This CDR3 comprises 16 residues.

The chain combines TRBV7-2 with TRBJ2-5; D may be TRBD2 (6 bases). Trimming removed 1 base from V and 5 bases from J, with 11 bases in between. This CDR3 has 14 residues. Germline lookup yields CDR1 SGHTA and CDR2 FQGNSA. The CDR3 sequence: CASSLVAGRETQYF. The DNA of the CDR3 is TGTGCCAGCAGCTTAGTAGCAGGGAGGGAGACCCAGTACTTC.

This clonotype was detected many times. This chain uses TRBV2 with TRBJ2-2, with D maybe TRBD2 (5 bases). CDR3 length equals 15 residues. V lost 7 bases, J lost 3 bases, and 15 bases lay in between. The germline gives CDR1 SNHLY, CDR2 FYNNEI. The CDR3 DNA reads TGTGCCAGCAATTTTCAGTCAGCGGACACCGGGGAGCTGTTTTTT. Encoded protein: CASNFQSADTGELFF.

The sample holds many counts of this clonotype. V and J are TRBV5-8 and TRBJ1-1; D call uncertain. V was cut by 1 base and J by 0 bases, with 10 bases left in between. Germline V gene data show CDR1 as SGHTS and CDR2 as YDEGEE. The CDR3 spans 15 residues. CDR3 coding DNA: TGTGCCAGCAGCTTGATGGGAATTGTGAACACTGAAGCTTTCTTT. Translated: CASSLMGIVNTEAFF.

V usage is TRBV12-3 or TRBV12-4 and J usage is TRBJ2-2; unclear D gene. The V end lost 6 bases, the J end lost 0 bases, and 11 bases lay between the germline ends. The CDR3 covers 15 residues. The CDR3 nucleotides are TGTGCCAGCAGGCCACCCGGCGCGAACACCGGGGAGCTGTTTTTT. Its translation is CASRPPGANTGELFF.

This clonotype was seen ten or more times. The chain combines TRBV6-2 or TRBV6-3 with TRBJ2-7, with TRBD2 identical over 14 bases. Germline V gene lookup returns CDR1 MNHEY and CDR2 SVGEGT. The CDR3 has 17 residues. Trimming cost V 6 bases and J 0 bases; bases outside gene matches: 7. The CDR3 DNA follows: TGTGCCAGCAGGGGGACTAGCGGGAGCGTCAGCTCCTACGAGCAGTACTTC. The encoded protein is CASRGTSGSVSSYEQYF.

This clonotype showed up many times. CDR3 sequence: CASSYGTGSTEAFF. DNA for the CDR3: TGTGCCAGCAGTTACGGGACAGGTAGTACTGAAGCTTTCTTT. The chain combines TRBV6-5 with TRBJ1-1, with 8 bases lining up with TRBD1. Germline V lookup: CDR1 MNHEY, CDR2 SVGAGI. The CDR3 length is 14 residues. V was clipped by 2 bases and J by 5 bases; unmatched bases: 4.

This clonotype was counted ten times or more. This rearrangement joins TRBV6-2 or TRBV6-3 to TRBJ1-5; unclear D gene. The CDR3 runs to 17 residues. Trimming removed 0 bases from V and 3 bases from J, with 15 bases in between. CDR1 and CDR2 (germline): MNHEY, SVGEGT. CDR3 loop: CASSYSIGSGLNQPQHF. DNA for the CDR3: TGTGCCAGCAGTTACTCAATCGGTTCGGGTCTCAATCAGCCCCAGCATTTT.